This TCR beta chain is drawn from a study of tumor-infiltrating lymphocytes in localized non-small cell lung cancer. As for the study in general: Tumor tissue and non-adjacent uninvolved lung came from each patient.

Germline values: CDR1 LGHNT, CDR2 FRNRAP. This CDR3 is 12 amino acids long. Trimming stripped 1 base from V and 3 bases from J, with 0 bases between. TCRdb's copy holds only in-frame clones and misses some; the assay was immunoSEQ multiplex PCR. The sample records some 9,500 clones, around 70% being singletons. The chain recombines TRBV12-5 with TRBJ1-4, with D unclear. The sequenced sample was lung tumor tissue. The receptor's source is a human donor with non-small cell lung cancer. In DNA form, the CDR3 reads TGTGCTAGTGGTTTGGCTAATGAAAAACTGTTTTTT. It is translated as CASGLANEKLFF. Combining the CDR3 with reference TRBV12-5 and TRBJ1-4 gives the whole variable domain DARVTQTPRHKVTEMGQEVTMRCQPILGHNTVFWYRQTMMQGLELLAYFRNRAPLDDSGMPKDRFSAEMPDATLATLKIQPSEPRDSAVYFCASGLANEKLFFGSGTQLSVL.